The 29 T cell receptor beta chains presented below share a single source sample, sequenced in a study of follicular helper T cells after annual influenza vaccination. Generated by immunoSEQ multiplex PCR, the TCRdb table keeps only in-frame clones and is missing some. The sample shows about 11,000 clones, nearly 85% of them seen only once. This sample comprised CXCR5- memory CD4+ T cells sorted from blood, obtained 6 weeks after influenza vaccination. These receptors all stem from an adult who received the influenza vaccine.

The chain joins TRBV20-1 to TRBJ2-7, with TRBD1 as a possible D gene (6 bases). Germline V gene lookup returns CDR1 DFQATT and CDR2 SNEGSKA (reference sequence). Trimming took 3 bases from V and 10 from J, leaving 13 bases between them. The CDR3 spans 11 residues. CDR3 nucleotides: TGCAGTGCTAGCCCAGGGGTTCCCCAGTACTTC. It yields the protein CSASPGVPQYF.

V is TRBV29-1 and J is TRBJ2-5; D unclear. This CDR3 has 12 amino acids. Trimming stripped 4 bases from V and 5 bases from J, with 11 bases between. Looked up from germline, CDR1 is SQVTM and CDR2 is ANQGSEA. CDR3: CSVALASETQYF. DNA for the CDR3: TGCAGCGTTGCTCTGGCTTCGGAGACCCAGTACTTC.

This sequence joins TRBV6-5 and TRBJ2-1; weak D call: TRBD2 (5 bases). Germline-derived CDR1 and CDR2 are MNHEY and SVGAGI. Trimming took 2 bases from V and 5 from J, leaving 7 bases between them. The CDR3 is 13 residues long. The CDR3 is CASSYEGNNEQFF. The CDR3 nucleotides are TGTGCCAGCAGTTACGAGGGTAACAATGAGCAGTTCTTC.

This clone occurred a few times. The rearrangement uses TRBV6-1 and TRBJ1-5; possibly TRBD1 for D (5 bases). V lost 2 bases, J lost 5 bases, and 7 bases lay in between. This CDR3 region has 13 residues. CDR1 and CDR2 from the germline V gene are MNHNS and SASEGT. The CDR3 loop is CASSEWGDQPQHF. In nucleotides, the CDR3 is TGTGCCAGCAGTGAATGGGGGGATCAGCCCCAGCATTTT.

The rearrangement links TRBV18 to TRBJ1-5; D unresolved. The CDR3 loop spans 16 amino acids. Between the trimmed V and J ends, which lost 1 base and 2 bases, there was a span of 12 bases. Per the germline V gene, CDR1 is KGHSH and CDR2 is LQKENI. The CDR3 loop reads CASSPQKGYGNQPQHF. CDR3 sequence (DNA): TGTGCCAGCTCACCACAAAAGGGTTATGGCAATCAGCCCCAGCATTTT. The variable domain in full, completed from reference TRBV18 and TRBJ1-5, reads NAGVMQNPRHLVRRRGQEARLRCSPMKGHSHVYWYRQLPEEGLKFMVYLQKENIIDESGMPKERFSAEFPKEGPSILRIQQVVRGDSAAYFCASSPQKGYGNQPQHFGDGTRLSIL.

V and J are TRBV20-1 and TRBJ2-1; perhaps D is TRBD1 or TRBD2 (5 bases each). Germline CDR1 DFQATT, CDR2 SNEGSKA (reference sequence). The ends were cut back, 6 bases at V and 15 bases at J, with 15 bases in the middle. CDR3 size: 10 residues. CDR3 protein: CSAEDGTLFF. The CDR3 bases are TGCAGTGCGGAGGACGGGACCCTGTTCTTC.

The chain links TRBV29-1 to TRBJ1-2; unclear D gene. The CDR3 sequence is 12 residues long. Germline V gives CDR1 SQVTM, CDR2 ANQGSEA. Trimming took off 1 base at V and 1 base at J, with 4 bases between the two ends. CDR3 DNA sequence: TGCAGCGTTGAAGGACTTAACTATGGCTACACCTTC. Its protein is CSVEGLNYGYTF. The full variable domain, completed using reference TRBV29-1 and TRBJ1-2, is SAVISQKPSRDICQRGTSLTIQCQVDSQVTMMFWYRQQPGQSLTLIATANQGSEATYESGFVIDKFPISRPNLTFSTLTVSNMSPEDSSIYLCSVEGLNYGYTFGSGTRLTVV.

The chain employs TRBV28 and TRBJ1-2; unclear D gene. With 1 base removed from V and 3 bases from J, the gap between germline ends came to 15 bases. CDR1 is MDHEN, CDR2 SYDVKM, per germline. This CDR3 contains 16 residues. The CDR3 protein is CASSLLVGASHYGYTF. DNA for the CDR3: TGTGCCAGCAGTTTATTAGTGGGCGCGTCCCACTATGGCTACACCTTC.

The DNA of the CDR3 is TGTGCCAGCCATGAAAGCGGGACGGGAAAGTCCTACGAGCAGTACTTC. As protein: CASHESGTGKSYEQYF. The chain uses TRBV28 and TRBJ2-7, with TRBD2 identical over 7 bases. Germline CDR1 MDHEN, CDR2 SYDVKM. The V gene end was trimmed by 8 bases and the J gene end by 1 base; junction bases not matched to a gene: 14. This CDR3 region has 16 residues. The full variable domain, rest sourced from reference TRBV28 and TRBJ2-7, is DVKVTQSSRYLVKRTGEKVFLECVQDMDHENMFWYRQDPGLGLRLIYFSYDVKMKEKGDIPEGYSVSREKKERFSLILESASTNQTSMYLCASHESGTGKSYEQYFGPGTRLTVT.

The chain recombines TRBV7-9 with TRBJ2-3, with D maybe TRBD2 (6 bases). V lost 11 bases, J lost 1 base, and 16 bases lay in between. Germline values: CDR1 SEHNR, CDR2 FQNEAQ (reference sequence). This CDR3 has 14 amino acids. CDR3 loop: CAETGELGTDTQYF. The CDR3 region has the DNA TGTGCCGAAACGGGGGAGCTGGGCACAGATACGCAGTATTTT.

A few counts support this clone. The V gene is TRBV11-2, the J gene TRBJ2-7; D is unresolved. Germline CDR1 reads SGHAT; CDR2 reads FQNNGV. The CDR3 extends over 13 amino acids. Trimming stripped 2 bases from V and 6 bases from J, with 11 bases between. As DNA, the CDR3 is TGTGCCAGCAGCTTATCCAGCCACTTCGAGCAGTACTTC. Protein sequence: CASSLSSHFEQYF.

CDR3 DNA sequence: TGTGCCAGCACCCTAGGCGCGGCGGGGGGGCCTGGGGAGCTGTTTTTT. Its protein product is CASTLGAAGGPGELFF. V gene TRBV28 combines with J gene TRBJ2-2; 9 positions match TRBD2. This CDR3 has 16 amino acids. Germline V gene lookup returns CDR1 MDHEN and CDR2 SYDVKM. The trim removed 7 bases at V and 8 bases at J, leaving 14 bases unmatched.

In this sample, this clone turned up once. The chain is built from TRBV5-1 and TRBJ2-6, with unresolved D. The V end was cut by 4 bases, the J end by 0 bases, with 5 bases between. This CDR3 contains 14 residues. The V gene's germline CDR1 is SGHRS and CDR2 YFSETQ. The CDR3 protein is CASSPSSGANVLTF. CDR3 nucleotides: TGCGCCAGCAGCCCAAGCTCTGGGGCCAACGTCCTGACTTTC.

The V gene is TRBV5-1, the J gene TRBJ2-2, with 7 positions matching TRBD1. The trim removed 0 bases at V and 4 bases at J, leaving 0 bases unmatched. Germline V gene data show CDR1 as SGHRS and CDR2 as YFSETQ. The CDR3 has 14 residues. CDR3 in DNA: TGCGCCAGCAGCTTGGGACAGGGCACCGGGGAGCTGTTTTTT. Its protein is CASSLGQGTGELFF.

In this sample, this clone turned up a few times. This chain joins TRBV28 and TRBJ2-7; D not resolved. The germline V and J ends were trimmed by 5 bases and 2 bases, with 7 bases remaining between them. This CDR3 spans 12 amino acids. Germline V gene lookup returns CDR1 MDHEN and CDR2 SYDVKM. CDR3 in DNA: TGTGCCAGCAGTGACACCACCTACGAGCAGTACTTC. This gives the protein CASSDTTYEQYF. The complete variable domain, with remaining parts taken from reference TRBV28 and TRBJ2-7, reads DVKVTQSSRYLVKRTGEKVFLECVQDMDHENMFWYRQDPGLGLRLIYFSYDVKMKEKGDIPEGYSVSREKKERFSLILESASTNQTSMYLCASSDTTYEQYFGPGTRLTVT.

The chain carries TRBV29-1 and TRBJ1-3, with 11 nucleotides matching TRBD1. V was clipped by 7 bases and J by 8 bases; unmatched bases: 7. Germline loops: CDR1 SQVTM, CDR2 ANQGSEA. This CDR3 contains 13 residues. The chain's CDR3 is CSALGTGGDTIYF. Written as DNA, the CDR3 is TGCAGCGCCCTCGGGACAGGGGGTGACACCATATATTTT.

The CDR3 protein is CASAGGSNEQFF. Written as DNA, the CDR3 is TGTGCCAGCGCCGGGGGTTCGAATGAGCAGTTCTTC. The rearrangement links TRBV7-9 to TRBJ2-1; possibly TRBD2 for D (6 bases). Germline V gene sequence: CDR1 SEHNR, CDR2 FQNEAQ (reference sequence). The CDR3 sequence is 12 residues long. V was trimmed by 8 bases and J by 7 bases, leaving 12 bases between them.

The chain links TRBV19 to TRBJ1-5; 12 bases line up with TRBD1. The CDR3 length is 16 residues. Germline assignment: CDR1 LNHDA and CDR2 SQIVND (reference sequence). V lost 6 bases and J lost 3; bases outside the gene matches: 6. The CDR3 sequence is CASSVRDRGPNQPQHF. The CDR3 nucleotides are TGTGCCAGTAGCGTCCGGGACAGGGGGCCCAATCAGCCCCAGCATTTT.

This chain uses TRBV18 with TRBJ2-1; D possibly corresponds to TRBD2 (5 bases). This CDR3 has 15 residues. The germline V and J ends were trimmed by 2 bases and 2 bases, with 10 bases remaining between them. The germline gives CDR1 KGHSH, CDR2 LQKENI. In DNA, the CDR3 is TGTGCCAGCTCACCATTCGAGGGAACCTACAATGAGCAGTTCTTC. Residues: CASSPFEGTYNEQFF.

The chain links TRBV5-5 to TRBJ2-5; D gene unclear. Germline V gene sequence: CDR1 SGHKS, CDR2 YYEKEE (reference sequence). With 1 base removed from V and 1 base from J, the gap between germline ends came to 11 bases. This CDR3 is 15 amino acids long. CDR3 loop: CASSLIPVLQETQYF. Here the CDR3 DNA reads TGTGCCAGCAGCTTGATCCCAGTCCTCCAAGAGACCCAGTACTTC.

The CDR3 reads CASSRQGREQYF. In nucleotides, the CDR3 is TGCGCCAGCAGCCGGCAGGGGAGGGAGCAGTACTTC. V is TRBV5-1 and J is TRBJ2-7; either TRBD1 or TRBD2 may fit D (6 bases each). This CDR3 spans 12 amino acids. Germline V lookup: CDR1 SGHRS, CDR2 YFSETQ. The germline V and J ends were trimmed by 4 bases and 7 bases, with 12 bases remaining between them.

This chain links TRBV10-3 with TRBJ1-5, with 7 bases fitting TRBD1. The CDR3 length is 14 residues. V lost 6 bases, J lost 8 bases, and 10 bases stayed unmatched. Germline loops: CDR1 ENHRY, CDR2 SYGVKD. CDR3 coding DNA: TGTGCCATCAGCGACAGGGAGAATGGGGAGCCCCAGCATTTT. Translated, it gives CAISDRENGEPQHF.

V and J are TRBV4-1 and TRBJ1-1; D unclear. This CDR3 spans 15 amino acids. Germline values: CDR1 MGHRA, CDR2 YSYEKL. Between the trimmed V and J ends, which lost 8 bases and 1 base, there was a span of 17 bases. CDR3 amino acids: CASGYRVHKNTEAFF. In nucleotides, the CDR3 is TGCGCCAGCGGCTACAGAGTCCATAAGAACACTGAAGCTTTCTTT.

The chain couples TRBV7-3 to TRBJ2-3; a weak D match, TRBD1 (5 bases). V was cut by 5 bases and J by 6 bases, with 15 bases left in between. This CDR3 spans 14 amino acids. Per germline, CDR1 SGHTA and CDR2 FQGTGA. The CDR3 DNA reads TGTGCCAGCAGCGTAGGTGGGGCCAGGGATACGCAGTATTTT. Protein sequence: CASSVGGARDTQYF.

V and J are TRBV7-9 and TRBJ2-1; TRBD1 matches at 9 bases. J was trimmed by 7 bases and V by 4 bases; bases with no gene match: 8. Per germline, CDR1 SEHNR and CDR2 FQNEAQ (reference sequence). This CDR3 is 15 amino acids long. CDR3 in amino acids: CASSSRGTGINEQFF. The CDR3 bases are TGTGCCAGCAGCTCACGCGGGACAGGGATTAATGAGCAGTTCTTC.

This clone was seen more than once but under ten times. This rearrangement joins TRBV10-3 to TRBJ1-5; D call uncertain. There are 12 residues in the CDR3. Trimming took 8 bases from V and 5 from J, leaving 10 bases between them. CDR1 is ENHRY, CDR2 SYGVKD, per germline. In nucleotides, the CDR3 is TGTGCCATCCAAGACTCGGATCAGCCCCAGCATTTT. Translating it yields CAIQDSDQPQHF.

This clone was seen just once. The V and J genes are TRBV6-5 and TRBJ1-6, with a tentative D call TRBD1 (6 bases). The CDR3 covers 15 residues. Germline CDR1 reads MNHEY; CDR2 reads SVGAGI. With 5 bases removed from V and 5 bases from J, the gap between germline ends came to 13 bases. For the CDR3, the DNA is TGTGCCAGCAGTCCCCGTACAGGGCATAATTCACCCCTCCACTTT. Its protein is CASSPRTGHNSPLHF.

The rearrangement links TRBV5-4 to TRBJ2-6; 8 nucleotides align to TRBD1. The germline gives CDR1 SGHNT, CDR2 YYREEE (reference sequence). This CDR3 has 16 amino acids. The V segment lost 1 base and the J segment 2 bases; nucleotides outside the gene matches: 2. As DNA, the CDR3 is TGTGCCAGCAGCTTGCAGGGGGCAGCTGGGGCCAACGTCCTGACTTTC. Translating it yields CASSLQGAAGANVLTF. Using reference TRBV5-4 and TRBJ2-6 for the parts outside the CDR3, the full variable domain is ETGVTQSPTHLIKTRGQQVTLRCSSQSGHNTVSWYQQALGQGPQFIFQYYREEENGRGNFPPRFSGLQFPNYSSELNVNALELDDSALYLCASSLQGAAGANVLTFGAGSRLTVL.

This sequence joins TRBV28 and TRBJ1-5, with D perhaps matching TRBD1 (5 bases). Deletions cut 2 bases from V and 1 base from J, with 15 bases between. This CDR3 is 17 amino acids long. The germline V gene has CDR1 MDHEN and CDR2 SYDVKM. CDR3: CASSLDSGVGSNQPQHF. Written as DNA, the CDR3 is TGTGCCAGCAGTTTAGACAGTGGGGTAGGGAGCAATCAGCCCCAGCATTTT. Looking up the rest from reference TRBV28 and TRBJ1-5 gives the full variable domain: DVKVTQSSRYLVKRTGEKVFLECVQDMDHENMFWYRQDPGLGLRLIYFSYDVKMKEKGDIPEGYSVSREKKERFSLILESASTNQTSMYLCASSLDSGVGSNQPQHFGDGTRLSIL.